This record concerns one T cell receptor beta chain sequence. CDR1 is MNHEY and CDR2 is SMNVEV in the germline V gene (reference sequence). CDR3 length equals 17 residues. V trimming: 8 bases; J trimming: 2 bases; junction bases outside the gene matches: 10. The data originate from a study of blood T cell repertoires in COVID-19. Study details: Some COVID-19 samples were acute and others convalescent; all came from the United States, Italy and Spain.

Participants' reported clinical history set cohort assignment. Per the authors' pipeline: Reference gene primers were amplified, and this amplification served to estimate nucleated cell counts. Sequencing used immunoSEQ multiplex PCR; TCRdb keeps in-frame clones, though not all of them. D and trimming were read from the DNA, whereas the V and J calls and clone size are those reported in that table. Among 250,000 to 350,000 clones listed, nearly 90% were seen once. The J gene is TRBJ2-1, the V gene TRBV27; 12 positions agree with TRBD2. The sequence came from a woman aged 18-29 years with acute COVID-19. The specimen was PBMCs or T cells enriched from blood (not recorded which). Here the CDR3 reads CASSGTSGSSAYNEQFF. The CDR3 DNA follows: TGTGCCAGCTCCGGGACTAGCGGGTCTTCAGCCTACAATGAGCAGTTCTTC.